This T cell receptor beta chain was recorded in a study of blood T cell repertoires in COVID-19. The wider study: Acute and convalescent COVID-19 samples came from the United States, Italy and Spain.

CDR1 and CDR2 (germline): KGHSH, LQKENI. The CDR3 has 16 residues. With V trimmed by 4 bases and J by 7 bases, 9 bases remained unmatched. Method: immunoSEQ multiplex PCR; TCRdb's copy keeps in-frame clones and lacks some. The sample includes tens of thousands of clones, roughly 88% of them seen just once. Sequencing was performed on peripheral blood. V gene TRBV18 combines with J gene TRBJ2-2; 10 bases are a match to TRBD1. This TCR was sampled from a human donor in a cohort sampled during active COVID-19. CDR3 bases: TGTGCCAGCTCACTGGTGGGACAGGGGCTCGTCGGGGAGCTGTTTTTT. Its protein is CASSLVGQGLVGELFF.